Listed below are T cell receptor beta chains from one sample, sequenced in a study of T cells after yellow fever vaccination. From the 5' RACE reads, TCRdb called clonotypes with MiXCR, one entry per CDR3 protein. The sample carries 300,000 to 350,000 distinct CDR3 sequences, roughly 4.3% recorded once. The specimen was PBMCs, collected 15 days after the yellow fever booster vaccination. These receptor sequences come from a man between 18 and 35 years old who received the YFV17D yellow fever vaccine. CDR3s include the opening cysteine and the closing phenylalanine or tryptophan. The D gene is left open where the match is weak. Not every row has a clone size; where given, it reads once, few, many or a size class.

J: TRBJ1-1
D: .
V: TRBV4-1
size: .
DNA: TGCGCCAGCAGCCAAGATGCCTTCAACACTGAAGCTTTCTTT
CDR3: CASSQDAFNTEAFF

J: TRBJ2-1
D: .
V: TRBV19
size: few
DNA: TGTGCCAGTAGTACCCAGGGCAGTCGATATGAGCAGTTCTTC
CDR3: CASSTQGSRYEQFF

J: TRBJ2-1
D: .
V: TRBV11-3
size: few
DNA: TGTGCCAGCAGCTTAGATTTCGGGGCAGTTGGGGATGAGCAGTTCTTC
CDR3: CASSLDFGAVGDEQFF

J: TRBJ2-2
D: .
V: TRBV29-1
size: few
DNA: TGCAGCGTTGACAGGACGAACACCGGGGAGCTGTTTTTT
CDR3: CSVDRTNTGELFF

J: TRBJ2-1
D: TRBD1
V: TRBV4-3
size: few
DNA: TGCGCCAGCAGCCAAGATCCGGACAGGGGGTCGCAGTTCTTC
CDR3: CASSQDPDRGSQFF

J: TRBJ1-1
D: .
V: TRBV4-3
size: many
DNA: TGCGCCAGCAGCCAAGATTACAGGGTGAAAGCTTTCTTT
CDR3: CASSQDYRVKAFF

J: TRBJ1-1
D: .
V: TRBV19
size: .
DNA: TGTGCCACACACTATGCCGGCACTGAAGCTTTCTTT
CDR3: CATHYAGTEAFF

J: TRBJ2-7
D: TRBD2
V: TRBV12-3/TRBV12-4
size: few
DNA: TGTGCCAGCAGTTCCCCGCTCGCGGGGGGCCTTGACGAGCAGTACTTC
CDR3: CASSSPLAGGLDEQYF

J: TRBJ1-2
D: .
V: TRBV7-2
size: few
DNA: TGTGCCAGCGGTACATATGACAGCACTCTTAACTATGGCTACACCTTC
CDR3: CASGTYDSTLNYGYTF

J: TRBJ2-3
D: .
V: TRBV24-1
size: few
DNA: TGTGCCACCAGTGCGGATACAGATACGCAGTATTTT
CDR3: CATSADTDTQYF

J: TRBJ1-1
D: .
V: TRBV7-9
size: many
DNA: TGTGCCAGCAGCTTACAGGGCAAGAACACTGAAGCTTTCTTT
CDR3: CASSLQGKNTEAFF

J: TRBJ1-4
D: .
V: TRBV7-6
size: many
DNA: TGTGCCAGCAGCCCCAGGACCGCTTCGGGTGAAAAACTGTTTTTT
CDR3: CASSPRTASGEKLFF

J: TRBJ2-1
D: .
V: TRBV5-1
size: .
DNA: TGCGCCAGCAGCTTGCGAGCGGACCACAATGAGCAGTTCTTC
CDR3: CASSLRADHNEQFF

J: TRBJ2-1
D: TRBD1
V: TRBV19
size: .
DNA: TGTGCCAGTACAGAGACAGGGAAAGGGTACAATGAGCAGTTCTTC
CDR3: CASTETGKGYNEQFF

J: TRBJ2-1
D: .
V: TRBV6-6
size: few
DNA: TGTGCCAGCAGTTATTCAGTTCAAGGGCGAATCAATGAGCAGTTCTTC
CDR3: CASSYSVQGRINEQFF

J: TRBJ2-5
D: .
V: TRBV5-1
size: .
DNA: TGCGCCAGCAGTCTGGGGATGGGAGAGACCCAGTACTTC
CDR3: CASSLGMGETQYF

J: TRBJ2-5
D: .
V: TRBV5-6
size: many
DNA: TGTGCCAGCAGCTTGCCGGGGGAGGAGACCCAGTACTTC
CDR3: CASSLPGEETQYF